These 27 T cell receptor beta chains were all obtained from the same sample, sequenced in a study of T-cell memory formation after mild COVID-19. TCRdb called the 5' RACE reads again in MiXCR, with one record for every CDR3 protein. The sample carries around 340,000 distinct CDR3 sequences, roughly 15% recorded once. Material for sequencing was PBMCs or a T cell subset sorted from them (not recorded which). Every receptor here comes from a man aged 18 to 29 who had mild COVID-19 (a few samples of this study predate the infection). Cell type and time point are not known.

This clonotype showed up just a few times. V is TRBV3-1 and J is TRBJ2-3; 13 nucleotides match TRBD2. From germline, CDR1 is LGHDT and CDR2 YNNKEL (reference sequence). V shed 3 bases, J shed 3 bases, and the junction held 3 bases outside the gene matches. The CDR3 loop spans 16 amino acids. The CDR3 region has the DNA TGTGCCAGCAGCCATCGGACTAGCGGGGGTACAGATACGCAGTATTTT. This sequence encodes CASSHRTSGGTDTQYF.

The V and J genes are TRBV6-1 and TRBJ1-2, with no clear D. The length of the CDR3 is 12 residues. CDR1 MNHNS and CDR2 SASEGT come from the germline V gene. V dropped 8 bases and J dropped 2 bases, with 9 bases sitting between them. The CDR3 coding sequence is TGTGCCAGCGTAGGAGCCAACTATGGCTACACCTTC. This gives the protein CASVGANYGYTF.

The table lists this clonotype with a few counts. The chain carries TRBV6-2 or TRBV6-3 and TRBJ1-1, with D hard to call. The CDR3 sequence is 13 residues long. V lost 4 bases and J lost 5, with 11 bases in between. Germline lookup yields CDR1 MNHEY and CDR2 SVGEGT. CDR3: CASSSFRLTEAFF. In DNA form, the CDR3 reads TGTGCCAGCAGTTCCTTCCGGTTGACTGAAGCTTTCTTT.

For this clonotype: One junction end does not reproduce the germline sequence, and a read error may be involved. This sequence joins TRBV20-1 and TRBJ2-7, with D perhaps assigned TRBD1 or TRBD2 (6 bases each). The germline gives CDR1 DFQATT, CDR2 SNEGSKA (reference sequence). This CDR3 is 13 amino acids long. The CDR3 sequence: CSARGESSYEQYF. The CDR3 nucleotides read TGCAGCGCTAGGGGGGAGAGCTCCTACGAGCAGTACTTC.

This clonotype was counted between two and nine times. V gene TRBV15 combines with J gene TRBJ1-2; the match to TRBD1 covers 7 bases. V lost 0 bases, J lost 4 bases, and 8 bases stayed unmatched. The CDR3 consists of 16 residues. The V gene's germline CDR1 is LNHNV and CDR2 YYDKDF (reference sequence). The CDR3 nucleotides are TGTGCCACCAGCAGAGACTTAGGGGGCGCGGGCTATGGCTACACCTTC. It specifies CATSRDLGGAGYGYTF.

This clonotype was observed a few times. CDR3 nucleotides: TGTGCCAGCAGCCAAGGGCGCGTTACAGTCTACGAGCAGTACTTC. Amino acid sequence: CASSQGRVTVYEQYF. The chain combines TRBV3-1 with TRBJ2-7; D gene uncertain. The germline V gene has CDR1 LGHDT and CDR2 YNNKEL (reference sequence). The CDR3 is 15 amino acids. V was pared by 1 base and J by 3 bases, with 13 bases between.

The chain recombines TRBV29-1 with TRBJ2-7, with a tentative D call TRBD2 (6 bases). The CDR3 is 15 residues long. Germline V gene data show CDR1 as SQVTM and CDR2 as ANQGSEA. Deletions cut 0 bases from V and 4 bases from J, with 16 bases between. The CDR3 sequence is CSVEDLGREEYEQYV. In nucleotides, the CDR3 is TGCAGCGTTGAAGATCTGGGCAGGGAGGAATACGAGCAGTACGTC.

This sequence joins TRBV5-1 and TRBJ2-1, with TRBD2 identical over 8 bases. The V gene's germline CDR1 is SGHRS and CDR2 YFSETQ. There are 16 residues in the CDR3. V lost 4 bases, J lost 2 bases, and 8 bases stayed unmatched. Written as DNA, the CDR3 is TGCGCCAGCAGCCGGGGGGGTTCTGGGGCCTACAATGAGCAGTTCTTC. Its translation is CASSRGGSGAYNEQFF.

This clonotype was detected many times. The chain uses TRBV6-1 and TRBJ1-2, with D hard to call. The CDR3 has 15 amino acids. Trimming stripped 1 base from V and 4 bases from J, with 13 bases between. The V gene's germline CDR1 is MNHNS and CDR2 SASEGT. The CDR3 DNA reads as TGTGCCAGCAGTGAAGGGGCGGGCCCCGGCTATGGCTACACCTTC. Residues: CASSEGAGPGYGYTF.

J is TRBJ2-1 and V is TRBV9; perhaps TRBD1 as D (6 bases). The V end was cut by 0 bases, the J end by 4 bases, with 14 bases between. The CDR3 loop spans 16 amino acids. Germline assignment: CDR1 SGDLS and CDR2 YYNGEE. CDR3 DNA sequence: TGTGCCAGCAGCGTAGTTTCAGGGGTCGCGTACAATGAGCAGTTCTTC. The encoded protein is CASSVVSGVAYNEQFF.

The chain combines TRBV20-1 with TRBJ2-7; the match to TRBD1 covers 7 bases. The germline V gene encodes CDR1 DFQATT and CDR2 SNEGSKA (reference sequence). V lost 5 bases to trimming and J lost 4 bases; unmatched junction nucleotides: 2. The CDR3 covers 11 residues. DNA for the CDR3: TGCAGTGCTCAGGGGGTATACGAGCAGTACTTC. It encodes CSAQGVYEQYF.

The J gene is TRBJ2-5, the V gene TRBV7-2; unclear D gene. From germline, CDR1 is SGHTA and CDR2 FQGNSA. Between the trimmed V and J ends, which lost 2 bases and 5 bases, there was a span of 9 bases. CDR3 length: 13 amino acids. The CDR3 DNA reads TGTGCCAGCAGCTTATTTTTCCGGGAGACCCAGTACTTC. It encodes CASSLFFRETQYF.

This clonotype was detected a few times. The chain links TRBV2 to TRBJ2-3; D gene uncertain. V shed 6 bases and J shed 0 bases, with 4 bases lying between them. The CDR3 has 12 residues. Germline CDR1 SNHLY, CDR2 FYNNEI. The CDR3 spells CASRYSTDTQYF. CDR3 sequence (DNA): TGTGCCAGCAGGTACAGCACAGATACGCAGTATTTT.

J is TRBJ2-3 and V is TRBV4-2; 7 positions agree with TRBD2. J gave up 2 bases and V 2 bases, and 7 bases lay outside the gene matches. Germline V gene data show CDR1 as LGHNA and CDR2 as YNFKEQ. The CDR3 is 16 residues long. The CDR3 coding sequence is TGTGCCAGCAGCCAAAACGGCGGGACTAACACAGATACGCAGTATTTT. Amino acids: CASSQNGGTNTDTQYF.

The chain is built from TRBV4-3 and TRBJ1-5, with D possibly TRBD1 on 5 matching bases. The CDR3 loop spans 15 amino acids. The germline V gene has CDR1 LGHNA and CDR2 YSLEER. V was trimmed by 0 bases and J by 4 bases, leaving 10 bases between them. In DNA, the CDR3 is TGCGCCAGCAGCCAAGACCGGGGCCGAAATCAGCCCCAGCATTTT. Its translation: CASSQDRGRNQPQHF.

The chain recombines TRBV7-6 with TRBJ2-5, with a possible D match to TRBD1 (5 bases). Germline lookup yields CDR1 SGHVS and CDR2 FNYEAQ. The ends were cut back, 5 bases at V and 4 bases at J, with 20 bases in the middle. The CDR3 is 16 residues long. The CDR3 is CASSPPGIGPPETQYF. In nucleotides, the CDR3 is TGTGCCAGCAGCCCCCCAGGGATTGGACCGCCAGAGACCCAGTACTTC.

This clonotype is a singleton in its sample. CDR3 residues: CATSRGSGGAHEQYF. The CDR3 coding sequence is TGTGCCACCAGCAGAGGAAGCGGGGGGGCCCACGAGCAGTACTTC. The V and J genes are TRBV15 and TRBJ2-7, with TRBD2 identical over 10 bases. V shed 1 base and J 5 bases; nucleotides not matched to a gene: 5. CDR3 length: 15 amino acids. The V gene's germline CDR1 is LNHNV and CDR2 YYDKDF (reference sequence).

CDR3 DNA: TGTGCCAGCAGCCAAATCCGGCGGCTAGCGGGGGGGGTTGGGCAGTTCTTC. Its protein product is CASSQIRRLAGGVGQFF. The chain uses TRBV11-2 and TRBJ2-1; 12 nucleotides match TRBD2. The CDR3 has 17 residues. Germline CDR1 reads SGHAT; CDR2 reads FQNNGV. The trim removed 5 bases at V and 12 bases at J, leaving 17 bases unmatched.

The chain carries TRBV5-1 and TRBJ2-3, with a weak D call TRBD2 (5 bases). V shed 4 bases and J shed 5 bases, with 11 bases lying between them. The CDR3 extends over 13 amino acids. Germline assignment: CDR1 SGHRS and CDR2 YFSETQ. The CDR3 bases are TGCGCCAGCAGCGAAACGGGGAGAGATACGCAGTATTTT. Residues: CASSETGRDTQYF.

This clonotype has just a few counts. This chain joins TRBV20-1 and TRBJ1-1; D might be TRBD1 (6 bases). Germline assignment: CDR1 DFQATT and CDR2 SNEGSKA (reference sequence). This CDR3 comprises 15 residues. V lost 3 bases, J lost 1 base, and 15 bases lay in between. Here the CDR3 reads CSASISGRGNTEAFF. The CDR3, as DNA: TGCAGTGCTAGTATTAGTGGCAGGGGGAACACTGAAGCTTTCTTT.

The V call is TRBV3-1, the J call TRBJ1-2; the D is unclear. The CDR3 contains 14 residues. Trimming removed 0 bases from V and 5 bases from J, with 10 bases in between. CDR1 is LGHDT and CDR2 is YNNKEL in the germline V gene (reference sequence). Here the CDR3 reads CASSQDVQGYGYTF. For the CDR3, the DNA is TGTGCCAGCAGCCAAGATGTCCAAGGGTATGGCTACACCTTC. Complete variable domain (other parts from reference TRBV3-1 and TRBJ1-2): DTAVSQTPKYLVTQMGNDKSIKCEQNLGHDTMYWYKQDSKKFLKIMFSYNNKELIINETVPNRFSPKSPDKAHLNLHINSLELGDSAVYFCASSQDVQGYGYTFGSGTRLTVV.

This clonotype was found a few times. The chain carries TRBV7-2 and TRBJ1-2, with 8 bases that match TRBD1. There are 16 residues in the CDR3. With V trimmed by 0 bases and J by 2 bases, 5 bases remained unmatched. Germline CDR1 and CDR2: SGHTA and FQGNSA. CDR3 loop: CASSLADRGGNYGYTF. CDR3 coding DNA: TGTGCCAGCAGCTTAGCCGACAGGGGAGGGAACTATGGCTACACCTTC. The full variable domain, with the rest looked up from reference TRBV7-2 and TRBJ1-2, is GAGVSQSPSNKVTEKGKDVELRCDPISGHTALYWYRQSLGQGLEFLIYFQGNSAPDKSGLPSDRFSAERTGGSVSTLTIQRTQQEDSAVYLCASSLADRGGNYGYTFGSGTRLTVV.

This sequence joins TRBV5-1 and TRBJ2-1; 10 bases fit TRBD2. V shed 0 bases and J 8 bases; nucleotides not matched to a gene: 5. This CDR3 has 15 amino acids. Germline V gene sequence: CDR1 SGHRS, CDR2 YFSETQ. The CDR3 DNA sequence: TGCGCCAGCAGCTTGGCGCCTAGCGGGGGCTATGAGCAGTTCTTC. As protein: CASSLAPSGGYEQFF. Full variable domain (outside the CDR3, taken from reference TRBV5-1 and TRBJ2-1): KAGVTQTPRYLIKTRGQQVTLSCSPISGHRSVSWYQQTPGQGLQFLFEYFSETQRNKGNFPGRFSGRQFSNSRSEMNVSTLELGDSALYLCASSLAPSGGYEQFFGPGTRLTVL.

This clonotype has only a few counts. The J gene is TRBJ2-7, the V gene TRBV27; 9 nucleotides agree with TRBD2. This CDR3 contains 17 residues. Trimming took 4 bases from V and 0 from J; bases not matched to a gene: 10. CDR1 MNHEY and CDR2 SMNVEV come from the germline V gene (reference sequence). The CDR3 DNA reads TGTGCCAGCAGTTCCCGAGCGGGGGGCTCCCTCTCCTACGAGCAGTACTTC. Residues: CASSSRAGGSLSYEQYF.

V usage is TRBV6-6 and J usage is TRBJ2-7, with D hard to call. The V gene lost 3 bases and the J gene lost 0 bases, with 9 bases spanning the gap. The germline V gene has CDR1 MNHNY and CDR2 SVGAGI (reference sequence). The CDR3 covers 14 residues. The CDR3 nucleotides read TGTGCCAGCAGTTATACCACAAGCTCCTACGAGCAGTACTTC. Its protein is CASSYTTSSYEQYF.

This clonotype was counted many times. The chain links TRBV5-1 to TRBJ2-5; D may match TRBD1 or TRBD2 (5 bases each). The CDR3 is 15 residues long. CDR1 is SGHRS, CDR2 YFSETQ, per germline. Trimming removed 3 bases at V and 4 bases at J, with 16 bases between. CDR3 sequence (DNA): TGCGCCAGCAGCTCCGGGACCGGGCAGGGAGAGACCCAGTACTTC. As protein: CASSSGTGQGETQYF. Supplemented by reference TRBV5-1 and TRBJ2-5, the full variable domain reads KAGVTQTPRYLIKTRGQQVTLSCSPISGHRSVSWYQQTPGQGLQFLFEYFSETQRNKGNFPGRFSGRQFSNSRSEMNVSTLELGDSALYLCASSSGTGQGETQYFGPGTRLLVL.

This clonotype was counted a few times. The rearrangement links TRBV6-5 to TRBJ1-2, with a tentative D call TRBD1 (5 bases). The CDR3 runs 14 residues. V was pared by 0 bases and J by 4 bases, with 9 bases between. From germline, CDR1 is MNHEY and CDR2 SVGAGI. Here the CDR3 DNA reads TGTGCCAGCAGTTACTCGTTCGGGACCTATGGCTACACCTTC. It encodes CASSYSFGTYGYTF.